The 16 T cell receptor beta chains listed next were all sequenced from one sample in a study of CD8+ T cells in alopecia areata (dated by TCRdb to 2016 to 2019). The library was generated by the immunoSEQ multiplex PCR assay. RNA was extracted from all samples and reverse transcribed into cDNA as template for TCR sequencing. Imported from immuneACCESS, the table was reduced by TCRdb to in-frame sequences with V and J called. These copies leave out some clones; in studies compared against another copy, an unresolved V gene accounts for under half, and the cause of the remainder is not known. For this sample the table gives over 70,000 clones, of which approximately 66% were detected only once. The leading ten clones occupy 23% of the sample. This sample's time point label indicates: 24 weeks on oral tofacitinib. The intended sense of this specimen's treatment or condition label: oral pan-JAK inhibitor, 5-10 mg twice daily.

Specimen: CD8+ T cells sorted from blood, collected at week 24, from a patient treated with tofacitinib. The receptors shown here come from a human donor with alopecia areata.

The chain couples TRBV15 to TRBJ2-3; 12 nucleotides agree with TRBD2. The CDR3 is made up of 19 amino acids. Germline assignment: CDR1 LNHNV and CDR2 YYDKDF (reference sequence). J gave up 4 bases and V 5 bases, and 16 bases lay outside the gene matches. This CDR3 reads CATSGPGQVTSGSSDTQYF. CDR3 sequence (DNA): TGTGCCACCAGCGGACCGGGACAGGTGACTAGCGGGAGTTCAGATACGCAGTATTTT.

The chain carries TRBV7-3 and TRBJ2-7; the match to TRBD1 covers 9 bases. Germline CDR1 reads SGHTA; CDR2 reads FQGTGA. V dropped 5 bases and J dropped 4; count of bases not matched to a gene: 3. This CDR3 contains 13 residues. CDR3 protein: CASSTGQGYEQYF. The DNA for the CDR3 is TGTGCCAGCAGCACCGGACAGGGGTACGAGCAGTACTTC.

This chain links TRBV7-3 with TRBJ2-7; TRBD1 agrees at 9 bases. Germline CDR1 reads SGHTA; CDR2 reads FQGTGA. This CDR3 region has 13 residues. V lost 5 bases, J lost 7 bases, and 6 bases stayed unmatched. The CDR3 DNA sequence: TGTGCCAGCAGCCTGGACAGGGGATGGGAGCAGTACTTC. This encodes CASSLDRGWEQYF.

The chain carries TRBV4-3 and TRBJ2-5; D not resolved. Per germline, CDR1 LGHNA and CDR2 YSLEER. V was shortened by 2 bases and J by 1 base, with 8 bases between the two germline ends. The CDR3 runs to 14 residues. DNA of the CDR3: TGCGCCAGCAGCCAAAAGGGTTTCCAAGAGACCCAGTACTTC. Translating gives CASSQKGFQETQYF.

CDR3 amino acids: CASSQESGPSYNEQFF. In DNA form, the CDR3 reads TGCGCCAGCAGCCAAGAGTCCGGACCCTCCTACAATGAGCAGTTCTTC. The rearrangement links TRBV4-1 to TRBJ2-1; D ambiguous. Germline CDR1 is MGHRA and CDR2 is YSYEKL. CDR3 length: 16 amino acids. Trimming cost V 0 bases and J 0 bases, with 9 bases left between them.

The rearrangement joins TRBV9 to TRBJ2-6; no definite D call. The germline V and J ends were trimmed by 4 bases and 0 bases, with 5 bases remaining between them. Germline lookup yields CDR1 SGDLS and CDR2 YYNGEE. The CDR3 is 14 amino acids. CDR3 bases: TGTGCCAGCAGCCCGTACTCTGGGGCCAACGTCCTGACTTTC. It specifies CASSPYSGANVLTF.

The V gene is TRBV5-6, the J gene TRBJ2-7; tentatively, D is TRBD1 (6 bases). Germline V gives CDR1 SGHDT, CDR2 YYEEEE. Trimming cost V 4 bases and J 4 bases, with 12 bases left between them. The CDR3 is 13 residues long. As DNA, the CDR3 is TGTGCCAGCAGCGTTGGACAGCTTTACGAGCAGTACTTC. This gives the protein CASSVGQLYEQYF.

The chain recombines TRBV18 with TRBJ2-2, with TRBD1 identical over 9 bases. The V and J ends lost 0 bases and 5 bases, in that order; junction bases with no gene match: 7. The CDR3 is 17 amino acids. Germline assignment: CDR1 KGHSH and CDR2 LQKENI. The CDR3 sequence: CASSPPDRGGRTGELFF. The CDR3 bases are TGTGCCAGCTCACCACCGGACAGGGGAGGTCGGACCGGGGAGCTGTTTTTT.

The rearrangement joins TRBV29-1 to TRBJ1-2; D gene unclear. CDR1 is SQVTM and CDR2 is ANQGSEA in the germline V gene. Trimming cost V 3 bases and J 0 bases, with 8 bases left between them. The CDR3 is 13 amino acids. In DNA, the CDR3 is TGCAGCGTTGAGCTCCCAGCTAACTATGGCTACACCTTC. It is translated as CSVELPANYGYTF.

The chain employs TRBV29-1 and TRBJ2-7, with 7 bases lining up with TRBD2. V lost 2 bases, J lost 0 bases, and 4 bases stayed unmatched. The CDR3 is 14 amino acids. The germline gives CDR1 SQVTM, CDR2 ANQGSEA. The DNA for the CDR3 is TGCAGCGTTGAATTTGGGACTACCTCCTACGAGCAGTACTTC. This codes for CSVEFGTTSYEQYF.

This chain connects TRBV5-1 to TRBJ1-5; D unresolved. The CDR3 runs to 15 residues. V shed 4 bases and J shed 5 bases, with 16 bases lying between them. The germline gives CDR1 SGHRS, CDR2 YFSETQ. CDR3 loop: CASSQNYRRDQPQHF. The CDR3 nucleotides are TGCGCCAGCAGCCAGAACTATCGCCGGGATCAGCCCCAGCATTTT.

This clone appeared a few times. This chain links TRBV19 with TRBJ1-1; 8 bases agree with TRBD1. The J segment lost 5 bases and the V segment lost 3 bases, leaving 8 bases of the junction unmatched. The CDR3 runs 15 residues. Germline loops: CDR1 LNHDA, CDR2 SQIVND (reference sequence). CDR3 region: CASSIGTGVMTEAFF. Written as DNA, the CDR3 is TGTGCCAGTAGTATTGGGACAGGCGTTATGACTGAAGCTTTCTTT.

The V gene is TRBV27, the J gene TRBJ1-2, with 9 bases identical to TRBD1. The length of the CDR3 is 14 residues. Trimming cost V 6 bases and J 2 bases; bases outside gene matches: 4. Germline V gene sequence: CDR1 MNHEY, CDR2 SMNVEV (reference sequence). CDR3 protein: CASSQDRGNYGYTF. The CDR3 nucleotides are TGTGCCAGCAGCCAGGACAGGGGAAACTATGGCTACACCTTC.

The CDR3, as DNA: TGCAGCGTTGAAGGACTAGGACAGCCGGTAGAGACCCAGTACTTC. It codes for CSVEGLGQPVETQYF. The rearrangement joins TRBV29-1 to TRBJ2-5, with D perhaps given as TRBD1 or TRBD2 (6 bases each). The CDR3 loop spans 15 amino acids. Germline V gene data show CDR1 as SQVTM and CDR2 as ANQGSEA. V was clipped by 1 base and J by 4 bases, with 16 bases between them.

The V call is TRBV4-1, the J call TRBJ1-4, with D uncertain. The germline V gene encodes CDR1 MGHRA and CDR2 YSYEKL. CDR3 length equals 15 residues. Trimming shortened V by 1 base and J by 2 bases, and 8 bases separated the two germline ends. In nucleotides, the CDR3 is TGCGCCAGCAGCCAAGTTCCAGCGACTAATGAAAAACTGTTTTTT. Amino acid sequence: CASSQVPATNEKLFF.

The rearrangement uses TRBV27 and TRBJ2-4; possible D gene TRBD1, 7 bases. V lost 1 base, J lost 7 bases, and 14 bases lay in between. The CDR3 consists of 15 residues. CDR1 and CDR2 (germline): MNHEY, SMNVEV (reference sequence). This CDR3 is CASSLLPAGGNIQYF. As DNA, the CDR3 is TGTGCCAGCAGTTTATTACCGGCAGGGGGGAACATTCAGTACTTC.